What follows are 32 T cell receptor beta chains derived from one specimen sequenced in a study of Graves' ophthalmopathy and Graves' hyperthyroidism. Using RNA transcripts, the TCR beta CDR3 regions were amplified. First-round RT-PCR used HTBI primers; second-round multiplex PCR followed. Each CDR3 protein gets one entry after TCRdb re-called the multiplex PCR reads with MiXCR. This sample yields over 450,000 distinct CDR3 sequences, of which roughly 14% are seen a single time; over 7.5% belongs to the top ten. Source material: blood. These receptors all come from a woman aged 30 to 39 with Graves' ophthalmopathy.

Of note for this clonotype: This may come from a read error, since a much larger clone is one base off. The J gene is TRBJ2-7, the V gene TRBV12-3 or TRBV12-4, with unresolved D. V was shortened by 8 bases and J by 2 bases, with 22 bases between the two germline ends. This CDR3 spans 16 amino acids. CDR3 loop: CASGSDSYSLAYEQYF. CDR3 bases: TGTGCCAGCGGCTCAGACTCGTACTCCCTAGCCTACGAGCAGTACTTC.

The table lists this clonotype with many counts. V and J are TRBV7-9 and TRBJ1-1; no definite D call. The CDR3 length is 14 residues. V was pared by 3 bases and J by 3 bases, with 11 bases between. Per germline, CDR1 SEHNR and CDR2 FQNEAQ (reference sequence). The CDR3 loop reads CASSLGISHTEAFF. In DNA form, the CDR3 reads TGTGCCAGCAGCTTGGGGATCAGTCACACTGAAGCTTTCTTT. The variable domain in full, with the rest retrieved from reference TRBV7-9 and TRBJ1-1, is DTGVSQNPRHKITKRGQNVTFRCDPISEHNRLYWYRQTLGQGPEFLTYFQNEAQLEKSRLLSDRFSAERPKGSFSTLEIQRTEQGDSAMYLCASSLGISHTEAFFGQGTRLTVV.

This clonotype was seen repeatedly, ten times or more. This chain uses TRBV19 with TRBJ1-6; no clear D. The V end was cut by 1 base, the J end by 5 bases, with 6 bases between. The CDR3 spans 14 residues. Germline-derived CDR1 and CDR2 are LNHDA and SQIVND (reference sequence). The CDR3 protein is CASSIVGHNSPLHF. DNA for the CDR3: TGTGCCAGTAGTATAGTGGGCCATAATTCACCCCTCCACTTT.

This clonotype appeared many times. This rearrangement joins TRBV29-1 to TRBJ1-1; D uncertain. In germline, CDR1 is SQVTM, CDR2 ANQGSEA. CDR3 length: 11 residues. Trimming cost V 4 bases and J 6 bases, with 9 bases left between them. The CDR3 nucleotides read TGCAGCGTTGTCCAGTACCCTGAAGCTTTCTTT. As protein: CSVVQYPEAFF.

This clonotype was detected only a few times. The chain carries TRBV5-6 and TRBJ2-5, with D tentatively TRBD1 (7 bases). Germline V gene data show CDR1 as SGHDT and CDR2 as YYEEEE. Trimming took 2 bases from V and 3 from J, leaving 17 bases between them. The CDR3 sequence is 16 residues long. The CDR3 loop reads CASSLPAGGLEETQYF. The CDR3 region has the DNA TGTGCCAGCAGCTTACCAGCAGGGGGGTTGGAAGAGACCCAGTACTTC.

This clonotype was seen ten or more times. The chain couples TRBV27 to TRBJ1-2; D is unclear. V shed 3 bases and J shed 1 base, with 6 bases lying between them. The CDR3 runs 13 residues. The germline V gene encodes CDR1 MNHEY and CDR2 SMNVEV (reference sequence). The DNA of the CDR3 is TGTGCCAGCAGTTTTGGCAATAACTATGGCTACACCTTC. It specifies CASSFGNNYGYTF.

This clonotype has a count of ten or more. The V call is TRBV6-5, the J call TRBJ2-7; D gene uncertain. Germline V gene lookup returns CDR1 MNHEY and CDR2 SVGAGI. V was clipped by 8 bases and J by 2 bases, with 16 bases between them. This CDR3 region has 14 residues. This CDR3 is CASPLAALTYEQYF. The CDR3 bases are TGTGCCAGCCCACTCGCGGCCCTGACCTACGAGCAGTACTTC.

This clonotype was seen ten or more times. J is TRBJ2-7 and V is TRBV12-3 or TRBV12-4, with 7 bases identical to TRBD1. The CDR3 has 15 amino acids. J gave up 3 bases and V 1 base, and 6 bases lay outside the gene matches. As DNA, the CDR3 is TGTGCCAGCAGTTTAGGGACAGGCGGCTACTACGAGCAGTACTTC. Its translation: CASSLGTGGYYEQYF.

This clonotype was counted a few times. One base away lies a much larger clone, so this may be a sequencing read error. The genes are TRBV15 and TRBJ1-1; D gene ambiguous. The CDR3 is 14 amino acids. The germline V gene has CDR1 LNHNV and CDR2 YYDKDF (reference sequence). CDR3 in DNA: TGTGCCACCTGCAGAGTGCGTTTGAACACTGAAGCTTTCTTT. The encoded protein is CATCRVRLNTEAFF.

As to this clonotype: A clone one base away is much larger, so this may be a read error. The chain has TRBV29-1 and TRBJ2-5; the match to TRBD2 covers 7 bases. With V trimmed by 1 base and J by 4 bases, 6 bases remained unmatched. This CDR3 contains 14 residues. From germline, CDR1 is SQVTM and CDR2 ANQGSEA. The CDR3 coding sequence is TGCAGCGTTGAAGTTACGGTAGCGGGAGAGACCCAGTACTTC. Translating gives CSVEVTVAGETQYF.

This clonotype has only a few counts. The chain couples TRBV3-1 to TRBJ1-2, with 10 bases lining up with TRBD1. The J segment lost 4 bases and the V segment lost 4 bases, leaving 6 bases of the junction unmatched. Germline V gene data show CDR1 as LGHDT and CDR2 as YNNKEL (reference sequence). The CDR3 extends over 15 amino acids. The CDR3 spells CASSPGQGGLYGYTF. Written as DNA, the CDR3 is TGTGCCAGCAGCCCTGGACAGGGGGGCCTCTATGGCTACACCTTC.

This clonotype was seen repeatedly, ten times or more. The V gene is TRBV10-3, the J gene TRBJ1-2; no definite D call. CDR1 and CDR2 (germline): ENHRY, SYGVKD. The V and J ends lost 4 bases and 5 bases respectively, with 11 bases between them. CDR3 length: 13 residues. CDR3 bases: TGTGCCATCAGTGGCTATGGACCTTATGGCTACACCTTC. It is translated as CAISGYGPYGYTF.

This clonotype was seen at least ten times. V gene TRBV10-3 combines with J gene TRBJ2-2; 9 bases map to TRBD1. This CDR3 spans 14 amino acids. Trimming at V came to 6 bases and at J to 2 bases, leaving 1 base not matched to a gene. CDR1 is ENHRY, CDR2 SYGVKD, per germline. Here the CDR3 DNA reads TGTGCCATCAGGGACAGGGGTAACACCGGGGAGCTGTTTTTT. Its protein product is CAIRDRGNTGELFF.

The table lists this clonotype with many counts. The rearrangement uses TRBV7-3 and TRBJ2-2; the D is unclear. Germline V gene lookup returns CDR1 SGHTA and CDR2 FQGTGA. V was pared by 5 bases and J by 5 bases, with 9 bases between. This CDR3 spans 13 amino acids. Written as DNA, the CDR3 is TGTGCCAGCAGCCGTCTTGGGACCGGGGAGCTGTTTTTT. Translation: CASSRLGTGELFF. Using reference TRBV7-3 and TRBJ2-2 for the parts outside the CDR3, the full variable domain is GAGVSQTPSNKVTEKGKYVELRCDPISGHTALYWYRQSLGQGPEFLIYFQGTGAADDSGLPNDRFFAVRPEGSVSTLKIQRTERGDSAVYLCASSRLGTGELFFGEGSRLTVL.

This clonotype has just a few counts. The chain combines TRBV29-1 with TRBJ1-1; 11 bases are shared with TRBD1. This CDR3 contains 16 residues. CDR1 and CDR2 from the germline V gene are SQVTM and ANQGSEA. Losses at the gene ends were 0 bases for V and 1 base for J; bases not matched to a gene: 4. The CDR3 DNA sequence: TGCAGCGTTGAAGAAGAGGGGACAGGGGGGAACACTGAAGCTTTCTTT. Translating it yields CSVEEEGTGGNTEAFF. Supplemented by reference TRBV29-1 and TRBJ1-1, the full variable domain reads SAVISQKPSRDICQRGTSLTIQCQVDSQVTMMFWYRQQPGQSLTLIATANQGSEATYESGFVIDKFPISRPNLTFSTLTVSNMSPEDSSIYLCSVEEEGTGGNTEAFFGQGTRLTVV.

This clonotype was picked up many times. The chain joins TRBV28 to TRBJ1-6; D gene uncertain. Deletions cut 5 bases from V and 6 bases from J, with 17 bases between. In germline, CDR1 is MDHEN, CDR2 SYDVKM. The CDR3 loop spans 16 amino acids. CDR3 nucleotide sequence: TGTGCCAGCAGTCGCTGGGTGGGGATGGGTAATTCACCCCTCCACTTT. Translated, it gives CASSRWVGMGNSPLHF.

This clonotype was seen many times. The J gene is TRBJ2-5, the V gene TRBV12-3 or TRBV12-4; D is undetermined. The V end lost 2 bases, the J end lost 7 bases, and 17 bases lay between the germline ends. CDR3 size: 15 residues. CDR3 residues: CASSLTPYSSGTQYF. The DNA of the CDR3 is TGTGCCAGCAGTTTAACGCCGTACTCCTCCGGGACCCAGTACTTC.

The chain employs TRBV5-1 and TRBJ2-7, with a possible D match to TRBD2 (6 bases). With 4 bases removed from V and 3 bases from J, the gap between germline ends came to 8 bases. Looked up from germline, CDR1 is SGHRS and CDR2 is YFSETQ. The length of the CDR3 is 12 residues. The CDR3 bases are TGCGCCAGCAGCATGCGGGACTACGAGCAGTACTTC. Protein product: CASSMRDYEQYF.

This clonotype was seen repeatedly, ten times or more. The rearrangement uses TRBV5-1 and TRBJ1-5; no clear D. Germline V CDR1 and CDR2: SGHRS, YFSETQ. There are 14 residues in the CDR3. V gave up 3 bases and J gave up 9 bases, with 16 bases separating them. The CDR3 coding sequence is TGCGCCAGCAGCTCGGACCCAGCGAGTGGGCCCCAGCATTTT. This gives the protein CASSSDPASGPQHF.

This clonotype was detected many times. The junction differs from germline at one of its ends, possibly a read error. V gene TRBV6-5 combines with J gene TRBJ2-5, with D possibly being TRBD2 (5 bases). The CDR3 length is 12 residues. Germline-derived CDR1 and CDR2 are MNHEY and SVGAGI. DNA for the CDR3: TGTGCCAGCAGTATAGAGGGAGAGGCCCAGTACTTC. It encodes CASSIEGEAQYF.

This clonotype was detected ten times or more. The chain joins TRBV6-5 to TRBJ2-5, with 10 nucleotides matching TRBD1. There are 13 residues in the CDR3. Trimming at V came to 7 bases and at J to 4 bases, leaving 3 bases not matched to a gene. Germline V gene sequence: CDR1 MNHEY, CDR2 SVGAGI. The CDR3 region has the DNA TGTGCCAGCAATCGGGACAGGGGAGAGACCCAGTACTTC. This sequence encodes CASNRDRGETQYF.

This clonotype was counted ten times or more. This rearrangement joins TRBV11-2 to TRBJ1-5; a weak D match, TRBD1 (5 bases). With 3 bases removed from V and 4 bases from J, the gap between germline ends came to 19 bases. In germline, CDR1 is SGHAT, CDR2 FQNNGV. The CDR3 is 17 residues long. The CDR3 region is CASSFRWDRQLNQPQHF. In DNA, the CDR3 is TGTGCCAGCAGCTTTAGGTGGGACCGACAGTTAAATCAGCCCCAGCATTTT.

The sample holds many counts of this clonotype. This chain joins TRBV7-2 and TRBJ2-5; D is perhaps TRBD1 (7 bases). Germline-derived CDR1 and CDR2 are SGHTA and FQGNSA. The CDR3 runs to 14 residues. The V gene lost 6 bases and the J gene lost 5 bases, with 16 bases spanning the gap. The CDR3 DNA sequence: TGTGCCAGCAGATCGACAGGGACTGAGGAGACCCAGTACTTC. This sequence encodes CASRSTGTEETQYF.

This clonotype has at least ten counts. The CDR3 nucleotides read TGTGCTAGTGTCCTCGCCGGGGGCGGAGGCAATCAGCCCCAGCATTTT. Translating gives CASVLAGGGGNQPQHF. The chain links TRBV12-5 to TRBJ1-5, with TRBD1 as a possible D gene (6 bases). From germline, CDR1 is LGHNT and CDR2 FRNRAP. The CDR3 consists of 16 residues. The germline V and J ends were trimmed by 7 bases and 2 bases, with 18 bases remaining between them.

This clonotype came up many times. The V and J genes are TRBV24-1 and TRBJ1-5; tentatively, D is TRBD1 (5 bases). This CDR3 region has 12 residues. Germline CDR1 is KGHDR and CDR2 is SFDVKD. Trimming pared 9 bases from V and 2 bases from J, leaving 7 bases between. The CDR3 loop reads CATATGNQPQHF. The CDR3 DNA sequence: TGTGCCACCGCGACAGGCAATCAGCCCCAGCATTTT.

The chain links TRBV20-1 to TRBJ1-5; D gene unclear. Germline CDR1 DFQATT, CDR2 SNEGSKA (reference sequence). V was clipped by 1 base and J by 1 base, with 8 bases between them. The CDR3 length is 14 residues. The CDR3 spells CSARGGPSNQPQHF. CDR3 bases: TGCAGTGCTAGAGGAGGGCCCAGCAATCAGCCCCAGCATTTT.

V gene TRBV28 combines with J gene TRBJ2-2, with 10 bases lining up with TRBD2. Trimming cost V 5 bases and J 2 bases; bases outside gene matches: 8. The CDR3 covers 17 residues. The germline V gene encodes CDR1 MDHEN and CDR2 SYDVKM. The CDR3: CASSPFSGRENTGELFF. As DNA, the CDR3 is TGTGCCAGCAGTCCATTCAGCGGGAGGGAAAACACCGGGGAGCTGTTTTTT.

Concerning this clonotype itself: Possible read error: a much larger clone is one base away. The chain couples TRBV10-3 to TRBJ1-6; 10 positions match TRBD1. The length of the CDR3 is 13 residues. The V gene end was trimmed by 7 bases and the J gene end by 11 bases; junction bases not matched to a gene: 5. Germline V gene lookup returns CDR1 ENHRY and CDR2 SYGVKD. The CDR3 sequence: CAITGTGDAPLHF. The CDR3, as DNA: TGTGCCATCACAGGGACAGGGGATGCACCCCTCCACTTT.

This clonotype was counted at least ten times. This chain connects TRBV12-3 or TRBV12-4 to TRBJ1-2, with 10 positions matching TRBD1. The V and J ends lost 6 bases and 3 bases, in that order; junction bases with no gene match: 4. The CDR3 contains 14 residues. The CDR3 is CASRLGTGDYGYTF. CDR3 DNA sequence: TGTGCCAGCAGATTGGGGACAGGGGACTATGGCTACACCTTC.

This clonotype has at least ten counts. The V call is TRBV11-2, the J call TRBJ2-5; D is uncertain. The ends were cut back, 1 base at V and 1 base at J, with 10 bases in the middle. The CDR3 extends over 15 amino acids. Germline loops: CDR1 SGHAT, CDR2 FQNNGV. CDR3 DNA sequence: TGTGCCAGCAGCTTAGGTCCTGGCCTCCAAGAGACCCAGTACTTC. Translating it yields CASSLGPGLQETQYF.

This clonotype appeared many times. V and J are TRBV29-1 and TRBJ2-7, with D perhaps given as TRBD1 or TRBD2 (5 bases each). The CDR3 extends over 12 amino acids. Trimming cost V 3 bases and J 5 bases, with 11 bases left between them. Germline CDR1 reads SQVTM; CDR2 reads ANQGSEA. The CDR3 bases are TGCAGCGTTGAGGGGGTTTCAAACGAGCAGTACTTC. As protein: CSVEGVSNEQYF.

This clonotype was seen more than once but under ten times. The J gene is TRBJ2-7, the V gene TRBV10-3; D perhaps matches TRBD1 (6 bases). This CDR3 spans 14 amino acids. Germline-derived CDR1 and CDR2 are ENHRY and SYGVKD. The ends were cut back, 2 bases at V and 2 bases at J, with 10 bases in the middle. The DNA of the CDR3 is TGTGCCATCAGTGAGCAGGGGCTACCCTACGAGCAGTACTTC. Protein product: CAISEQGLPYEQYF.